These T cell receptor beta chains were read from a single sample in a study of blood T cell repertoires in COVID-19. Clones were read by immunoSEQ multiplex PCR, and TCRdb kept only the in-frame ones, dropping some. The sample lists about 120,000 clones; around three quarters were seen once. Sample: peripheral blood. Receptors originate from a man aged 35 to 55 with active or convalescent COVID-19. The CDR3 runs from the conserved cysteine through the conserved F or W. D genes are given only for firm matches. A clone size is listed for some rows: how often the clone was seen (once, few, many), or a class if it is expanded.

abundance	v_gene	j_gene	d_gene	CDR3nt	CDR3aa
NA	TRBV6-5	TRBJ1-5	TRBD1	TGTGCCAGCGGACAGGGGGGGATTAGCAATCAGCCCCAGCATTTT	CASGQGGISNQPQHF
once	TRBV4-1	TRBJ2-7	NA	TGCGCCAGCAGCCAAGGTGGGGTCAATACCCTACGGAGGGAGCAGTACTTC	CASSQGGVNTLRREQYF
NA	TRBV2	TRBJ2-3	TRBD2	TGTGCCAGCAGCCCGACTAGCGGATTCACAGATACGCAGTATTTT	CASSPTSGFTDTQYF
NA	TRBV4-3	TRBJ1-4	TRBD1	TGCGCCAGCAGCCAAGATAGCCAGGGGGCGGCTTATGAAAAACTGTTTTTT	CASSQDSQGAAYEKLFF
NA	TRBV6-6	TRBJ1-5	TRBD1	TGTGCCAGCGGGACAGGCCCCAGCAATCAGCCCCAGCATTTT	CASGTGPSNQPQHF
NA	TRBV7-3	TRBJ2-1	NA	TGTGCCAGCAGCTCGACCCCTGCGGATGAGCAGTTCTTC	CASSSTPADEQFF
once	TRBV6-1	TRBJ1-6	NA	TGTGCCAGCAGTGAAGCAGGTCAGGGGTATTCACCCCTCCACTTT	CASSEAGQGYSPLHF
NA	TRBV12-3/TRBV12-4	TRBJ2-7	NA	TGTGCCAGCAGTTTAGGCCAGTCCTACGAGCAGTACTTC	CASSLGQSYEQYF
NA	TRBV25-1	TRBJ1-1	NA	TGTGCCAGCAGTGCGCTAACTGAAGCTTTCTTT	CASSALTEAFF
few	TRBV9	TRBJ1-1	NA	TGTGCCAGCAGCGTAGATTCAGTTATGAACACTGAAGCTTTCTTT	CASSVDSVMNTEAFF
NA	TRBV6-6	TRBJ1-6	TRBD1	TGTGCCAGCAGTCGTTATCGCCCCCGCGGACAGGGGCCTAATTCACCCCTCCACTTT	CASSRYRPRGQGPNSPLHF
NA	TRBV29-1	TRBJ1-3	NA	TGCAGCGTTGAAACAGCCTTGGGAGCTGGAAACACCATATATTTT	CSVETALGAGNTIYF
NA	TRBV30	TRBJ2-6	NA	TGTGCCTGGAGTGCGAGGGGGTCTGGGGCCAACGTCCTGACTTTC	CAWSARGSGANVLTF
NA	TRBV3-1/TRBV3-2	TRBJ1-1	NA	TGTGCCAGCAGCCAGGTGGGGGGTCAAAACACTGAAGCTTTCTTT	CASSQVGGQNTEAFF
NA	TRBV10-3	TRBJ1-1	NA	TGTGCCATCAGTGAGAGAACAGGGCTCATGAACACTGAAGCTTTCTTT	CAISERTGLMNTEAFF
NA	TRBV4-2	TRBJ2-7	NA	TGTGCCAGCAGCCTTGGCGGTAGCGGCTACGAGCAGTACTTC	CASSLGGSGYEQYF
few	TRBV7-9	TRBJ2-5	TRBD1	TGTGCCAGCAGCCCCAACGACCGGACAGGGGGCCTTGAGACCCAGTACTTC	CASSPNDRTGGLETQYF
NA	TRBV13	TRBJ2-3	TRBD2	TGTGCCAGCAGCTGGTCTAGCGGGAGCACAGATACGCAGTATTTT	CASSWSSGSTDTQYF
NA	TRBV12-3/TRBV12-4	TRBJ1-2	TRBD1	TGTGCCAGCAGTTTAGACAGGGGGTACGGCTACACCTTC	CASSLDRGYGYTF
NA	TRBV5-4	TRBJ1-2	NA	TGTGCCAGCAGCTTTGGGGAGGGCTACACCTTC	CASSFGEGYTF
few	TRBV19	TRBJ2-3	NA	TGTGCCAGTAGTATAGGACTCGCGGAACCCACAGATACGCAGTATTTT	CASSIGLAEPTDTQYF
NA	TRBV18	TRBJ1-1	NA	TGTGCCAGCTCACCGGCGGGACCGTTGAACACTGAAGCTTTCTTT	CASSPAGPLNTEAFF
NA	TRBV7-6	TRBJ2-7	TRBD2	TGTGCCAGCAGCCCAGAGCGGGGACTAGCGGGGGGCGAGCAGTACTTC	CASSPERGLAGGEQYF
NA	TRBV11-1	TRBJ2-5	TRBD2	TGTGCCAGCAGCAAAAGACTAGCGGGGGCCGGAGAGACCCAGTACTTC	CASSKRLAGAGETQYF
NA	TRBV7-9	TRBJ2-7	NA	TGTGCCAGCAGACTATATGACTCGGGACTCCCGGACGAGCAGTACTTC	CASRLYDSGLPDEQYF
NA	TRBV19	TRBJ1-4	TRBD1	TGTGCCAGTAGTTCAGGGACAGGGGGCGCCGATGAAAAACTGTTTTTT	CASSSGTGGADEKLFF
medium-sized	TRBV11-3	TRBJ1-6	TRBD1	TGTGCCAGCAGCTTAGGGGACAGCATTAATTCACCCCTCCACTTT	CASSLGDSINSPLHF
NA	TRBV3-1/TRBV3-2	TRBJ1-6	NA	TGTGCCAGCAGCCAAGCGGACTCCAACCATTCACCCCTCCACTTT	CASSQADSNHSPLHF
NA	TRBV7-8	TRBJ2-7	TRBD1	TGTGCCAGCAGCCAAAGGACAGGGACCCCTCTCCAGTACTTC	CASSQRTGTPLQYF
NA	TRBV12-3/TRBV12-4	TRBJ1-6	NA	TGTGCCAGCAGGATGGAGGAGGAATCACCCCTCCACTTT	CASRMEEESPLHF
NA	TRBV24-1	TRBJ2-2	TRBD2	TGTGCCACCAGTGTCCCCGGGACTAGCGGGAGTGGGGAGCTGTTTTTT	CATSVPGTSGSGELFF
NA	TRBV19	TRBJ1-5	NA	TGTGCCAGTAGAGGCAGGGAGGTGGACCAGCCCCAGCATTTT	CASRGREVDQPQHF
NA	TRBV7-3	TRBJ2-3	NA	TGTGCCAGCAGCCCCCCTTACCGATTTCAGATTTGCACAGATACGCAGTATTTT	CASSPPYRFQICTDTQYF
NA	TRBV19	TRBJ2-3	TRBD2	TGTGCCAGGTGGACTAGCGGGATTGTCGATACGCAGTATTTT	CARWTSGIVDTQYF
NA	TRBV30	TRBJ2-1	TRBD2	TGTGCCTTTATAGCGGGGGGGATTGTGAATGAGCAGTTCTTC	CAFIAGGIVNEQFF
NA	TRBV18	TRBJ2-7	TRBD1	TGTGCCAGCGCAGGCGGGACAGGGGGCTACGAGCAGTACTTC	CASAGGTGGYEQYF
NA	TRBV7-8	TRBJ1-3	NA	TGTGCCAGCAGCCGTGACAGCTCTGGAAACACCATATATTTT	CASSRDSSGNTIYF
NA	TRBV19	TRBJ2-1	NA	TGTGCCAGTAGTATCGACCCGGACTCGTGGAATGAGCAGTTCTTC	CASSIDPDSWNEQFF
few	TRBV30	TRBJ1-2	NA	TGTGCCTGGAGAGGTTCAGGCTATGGCTACACCTTC	CAWRGSGYGYTF
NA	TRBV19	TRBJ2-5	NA	TGTGCCAGTAGTATCGGAGCGGCCCAAGAGACCCAGTACTTC	CASSIGAAQETQYF
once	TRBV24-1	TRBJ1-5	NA	TGTGCCACCAGTGATGGATCAGGGGATTCGCATTTT	CATSDGSGDSHF
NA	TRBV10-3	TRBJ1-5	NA	TGTGCCATCAGTGACGGTGGTAGCAATCAGCCCCAGCATTTT	CAISDGGSNQPQHF
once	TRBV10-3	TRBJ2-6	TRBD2	TGTGCCGGGACGGGAGGAACTGGGGCCAACGTCCTGACTTTC	CAGTGGTGANVLTF
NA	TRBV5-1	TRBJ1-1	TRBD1	TGCGCCAGCCAAGGACAGGGGAACACTGAAGCTTTCTTT	CASQGQGNTEAFF
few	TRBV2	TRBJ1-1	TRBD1	TGTGCCAGCCGACAGGGGACAGGTCTCGGCACTGAAGCTTTCTTT	CASRQGTGLGTEAFF
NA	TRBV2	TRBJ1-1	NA	TGTGCCAGCACGGGACTCCGAAGGGCTGAAGCTTTCTTT	CASTGLRRAEAFF